This T cell receptor beta chain was identified during a study of blood T cell repertoires in COVID-19. From germline, CDR1 is ENHRY and CDR2 SYGVKD. The CDR3 contains 13 residues. Trimming took off 7 bases at V and 1 base at J, with 10 bases between the two ends. The table came from immunoSEQ multiplex PCR; TCRdb's copy has only in-frame clones and leaves some out. The sample has approximately 100,000 clones, roughly four fifths seen once. This TCR was sampled from a woman of 80 years or more with active or convalescent COVID-19. The sequenced material came from peripheral blood. This chain connects TRBV10-3 to TRBJ1-1; D possibly corresponds to TRBD1 (5 bases). The chain's CDR3 is CAITFDRNTEAFF. The CDR3 DNA sequence: TGTGCCATCACCTTCGACAGGAACACTGAAGCTTTCTTT.